These T cell receptor beta chains were read from a single sample in a study of blood T cells in healthy people across ages. TCRdb itself ran the 5' RACE reads through MiXCR, one entry per CDR3 protein. The sample yields about 1.7 million distinct CDR3 sequences, 28% seen once. Sequencing was performed on blood. These receptors all come from a woman in her 30s in good health. The CDR3 runs from the conserved cysteine through the conserved F or W.

TRBV5-1	14	CASSLRAGSTEAFF
TRBV27	17	CASSLTPPGQYNSPLHF
TRBV5-6	15	CASSFPTGGSTEAFF
TRBV20-1	13	CSASGLTNEKLFF
TRBV18	14	CASSQQKGGQPQHF
TRBV28	12	CASSLVGRKQYF
TRBV11-2	13	CASRHAGSYGYTF
TRBV7-2	15	CASSSPGQGSYGYTF
TRBV29-1	11	CSVQDNTEAFF
TRBV20-1	14	CSARDRAGAYGYTF
TRBV29-1	15	CSARGDETGRPEAFF
TRBV20-1	14	CSASGLADPNEQFF
TRBV5-1	15	CASSLLLGQGSVLTF
TRBV20-1	13	CSAPRRSGREQYF
TRBV19	14	CASKRTADSYEQYF
TRBV24-1	12	CATSARRDEQYF
TRBV25-1	14	CASREPGTNQPQHF
TRBV20-1	14	CSAPSGTGSFVYTF
TRBV6-6	15	CASSYSTRAGSEQYF
TRBV20-1	14	CSARDTRGSEGYTF
TRBV4-1	13	CASSQMGVYEQYF
TRBV2	13	CANRAGGGNEQFF
TRBV20-1	11	CSARVGNGYTF
TRBV7-2	16	CASSLSSGRKYNEQFF
TRBV12-3/TRBV12-4	16	CASRLQAGVAGDTQYF
TRBV12-3/TRBV12-4	14	CASSLSGGANEQFF
TRBV20-1	14	CSARSSGTSGEQFF
TRBV12-5	18	CASGLVLKTGTGAGEQYF
TRBV2	15	CASDSGRGRNNEQFF
TRBV29-1	14	CSVAGRVNTGELFF
TRBV4-1	17	CASSQIPTGRAVETQYF
TRBV7-2	11	CASSQGRGQYF
TRBV10-2	15	CANNCRDGNSYEQYF
TRBV7-9	13	CASSSTGTNGYTF
TRBV7-9	14	CASSLTGGTEKLFF
TRBV5-1	15	CASSSTGSHADTQPF
TRBV7-2	17	CASSPASPRLESETQYF
TRBV7-2	14	CASSSAMGLNEQFF
TRBV5-1	15	CASSLESRPLYEQYF
TRBV20-1	12	CSAPGQGTTQYF
TRBV4-1	15	CASSFGRASWGEQYF
TRBV15	14	CATSRGGQFYEQYF
TRBV2	13	CASSDRGTDTQYF
TRBV5-1	15	CASSRLAGGKGEQYF
TRBV7-2	11	CASRIQGPGTF
TRBV6-1	13	CASWSGILEKLFF
TRBV2	17	CASKSIGGPSSYNEQFF
TRBV12-3/TRBV12-4	15	CASSLIAGRLYGYTF
TRBV6-2/TRBV6-3	12	CTSSSLQETQYF
TRBV6-5	12	CASLRGDTEAFF
TRBV20-1	14	CSAGSGGNNEKLFF
TRBV29-1	15	CSVAEGGVGANVLTF
TRBV15	13	CATSREDSTLQYF
TRBV7-9	19	CASILLPRLAESSYNEQFF
TRBV5-1	14	CASSSGTGEETQYF
TRBV29-1	12	CSVAVSAETQYF
TRBV14	15	CASSGWSGGPYEQYF
TRBV20-1	14	CSAMDNQGTDAQYF
TRBV6-5	14	CASSWAATNEKLFF